This T cell receptor beta chain originates from a study of blood T cells in healthy people across ages. Study conclusions and caveats: Strong correlation linked observed beta diversity and percent naive T cells.

The germline gives CDR1 ENHRY, CDR2 SYGVKD. There are 15 residues in the CDR3. Deletions cut 0 bases from V and 1 base from J, with 10 bases between. The second PCR ran about 6 to 11 cycles with a sample-barcoded 5' primer and J-beta primers. TCRdb redid the calling of the 5' RACE reads with MiXCR, one entry per CDR3 protein. The data contain about 1.1 million distinct CDR3 sequences, 35% to 40% of them seen just once; the ten biggest clones take up 13%. In its sample, this clonotype was seen many times. Antigen specificity is unknown. With a much larger clone just one base away, this may be a read error.

This sequence was found in a man younger than 35 in good health. The sample taken for sequencing was blood. The J gene is TRBJ2-7, the V gene TRBV10-3, with unresolved D. CDR3 in amino acids: CAISESCAESYEQYF. In DNA form, the CDR3 reads TGTGCCATCAGTGAGTCGTGCGCAGAATCCTACGAGCAGTACTTC.